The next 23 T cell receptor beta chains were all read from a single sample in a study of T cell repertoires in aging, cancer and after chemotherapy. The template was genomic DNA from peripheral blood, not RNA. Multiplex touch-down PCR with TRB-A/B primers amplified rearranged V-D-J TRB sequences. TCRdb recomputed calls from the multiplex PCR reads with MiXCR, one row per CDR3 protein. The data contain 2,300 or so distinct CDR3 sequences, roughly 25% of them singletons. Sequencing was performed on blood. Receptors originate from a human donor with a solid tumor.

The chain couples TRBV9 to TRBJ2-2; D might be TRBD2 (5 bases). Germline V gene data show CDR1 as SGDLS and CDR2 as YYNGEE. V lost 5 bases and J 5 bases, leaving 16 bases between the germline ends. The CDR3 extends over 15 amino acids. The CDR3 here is CASSISSGGTGELFF. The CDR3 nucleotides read TGTGCCAGCAGTATCTCCTCGGGCGGGACCGGGGAGCTGTTTTTT.

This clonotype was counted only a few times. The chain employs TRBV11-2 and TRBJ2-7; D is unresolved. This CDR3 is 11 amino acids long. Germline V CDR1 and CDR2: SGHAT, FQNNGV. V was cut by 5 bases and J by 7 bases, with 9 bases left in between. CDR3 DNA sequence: TGTGCCAGCAGCAAATCTTGGGAGCAGTACTTC. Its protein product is CASSKSWEQYF.

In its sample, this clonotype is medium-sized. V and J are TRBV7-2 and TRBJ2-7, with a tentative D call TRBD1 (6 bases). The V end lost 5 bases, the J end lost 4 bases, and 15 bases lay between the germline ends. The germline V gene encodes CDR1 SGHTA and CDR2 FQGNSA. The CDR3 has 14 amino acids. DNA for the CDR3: TGTGCCAGCAGCACCGGGCCGAGGGGGTACGAGCAGTACTTC. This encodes CASSTGPRGYEQYF.

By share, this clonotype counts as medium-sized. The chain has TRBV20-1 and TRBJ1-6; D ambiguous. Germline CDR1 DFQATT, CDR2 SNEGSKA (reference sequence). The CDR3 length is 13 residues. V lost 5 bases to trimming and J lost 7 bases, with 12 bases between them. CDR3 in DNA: TGCAGTGCTGGTCCCTCCGAGAATTCACCCCTCCACTTT. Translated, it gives CSAGPSENSPLHF.

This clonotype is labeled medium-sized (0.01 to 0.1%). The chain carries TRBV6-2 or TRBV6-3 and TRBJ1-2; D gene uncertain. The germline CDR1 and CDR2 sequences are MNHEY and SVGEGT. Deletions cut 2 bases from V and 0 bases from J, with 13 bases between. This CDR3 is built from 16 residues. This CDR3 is CASSYRATDPNYGYTF. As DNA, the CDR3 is TGTGCCAGCAGTTACCGCGCCACAGATCCTAACTATGGCTACACCTTC.

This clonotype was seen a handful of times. The CDR3 DNA reads TGTGCCAGTCGACTTCTCGGGACAGGGGGATCATACGGCTACACCTTC. It specifies CASRLLGTGGSYGYTF. The chain is built from TRBV19 and TRBJ1-2; TRBD1 aligns across 11 bases. V gave up 8 bases and J gave up 8 bases; unmatched junction bases: 16. The CDR3 is made up of 16 amino acids. CDR1 is LNHDA, CDR2 SQIVND, per germline (reference sequence).

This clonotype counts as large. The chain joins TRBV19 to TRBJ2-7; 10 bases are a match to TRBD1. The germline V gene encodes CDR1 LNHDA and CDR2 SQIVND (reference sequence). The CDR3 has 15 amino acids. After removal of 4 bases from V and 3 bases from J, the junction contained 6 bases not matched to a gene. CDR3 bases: TGTGCCAGTAGTACGTATTGGGACAGGGGCTACGAGCAGTACTTC. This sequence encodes CASSTYWDRGYEQYF. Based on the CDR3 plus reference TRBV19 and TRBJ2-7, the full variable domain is DGGITQSPKYLFRKEGQNVTLSCEQNLNHDAMYWYRQDPGQGLRLIYYSQIVNDFQKGDIAEGYSVSREKKESFPLTVTSAQKNPTAFYLCASSTYWDRGYEQYFGPGTRLTVT.

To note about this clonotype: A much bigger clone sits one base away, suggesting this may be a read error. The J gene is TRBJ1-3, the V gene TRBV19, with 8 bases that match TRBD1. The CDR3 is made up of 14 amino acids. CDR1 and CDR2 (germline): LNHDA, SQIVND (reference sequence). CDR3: CASTTDRAGNTVYF. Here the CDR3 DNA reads TGTGCCAGTACCACGGACAGGGCTGGAAACACCGTATATTTT.

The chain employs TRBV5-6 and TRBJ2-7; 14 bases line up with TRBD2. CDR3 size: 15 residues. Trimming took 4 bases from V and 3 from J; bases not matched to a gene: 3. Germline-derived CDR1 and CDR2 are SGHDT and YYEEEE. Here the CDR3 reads CASSLGTSGSYEQYF. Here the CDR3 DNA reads TGTGCCAGCAGCCTGGGGACTAGCGGGAGCTACGAGCAGTACTTC. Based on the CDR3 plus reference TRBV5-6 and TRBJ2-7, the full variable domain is DAGVTQSPTHLIKTRGQQVTLRCSPKSGHDTVSWYQQALGQGPQFIFQYYEEEERQRGNFPDRFSGHQFPNYSSELNVNALLLGDSALYLCASSLGTSGSYEQYFGPGTRLTVT.

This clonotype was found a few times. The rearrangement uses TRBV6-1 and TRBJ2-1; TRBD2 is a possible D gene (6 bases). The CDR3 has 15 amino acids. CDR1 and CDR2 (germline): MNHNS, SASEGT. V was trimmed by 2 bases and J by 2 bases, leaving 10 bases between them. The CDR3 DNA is TGTGCCAGCAGTGAAACTGGCGGGACCTACAATGAGCAGTTCTTC. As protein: CASSETGGTYNEQFF.

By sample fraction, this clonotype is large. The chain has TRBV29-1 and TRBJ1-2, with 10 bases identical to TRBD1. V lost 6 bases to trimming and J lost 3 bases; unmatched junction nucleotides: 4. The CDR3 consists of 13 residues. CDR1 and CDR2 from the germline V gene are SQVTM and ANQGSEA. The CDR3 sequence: CSVDRGQDYGYTF. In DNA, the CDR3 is TGCAGCGTAGACAGGGGGCAGGACTATGGCTACACCTTC.

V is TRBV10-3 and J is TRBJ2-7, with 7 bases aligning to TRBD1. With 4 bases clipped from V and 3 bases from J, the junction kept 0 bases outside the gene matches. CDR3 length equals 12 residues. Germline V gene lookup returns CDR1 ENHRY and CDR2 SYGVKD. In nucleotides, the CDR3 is TGTGCCATCAGTGGACAGGGCTACGAGCAGTACTTC. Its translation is CAISGQGYEQYF.

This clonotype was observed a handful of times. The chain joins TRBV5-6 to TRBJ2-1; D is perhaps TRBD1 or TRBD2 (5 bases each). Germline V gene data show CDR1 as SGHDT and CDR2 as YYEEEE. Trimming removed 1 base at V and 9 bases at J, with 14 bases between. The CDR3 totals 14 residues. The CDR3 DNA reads TGTGCCAGCAGCTTGAGAGGGGAAATTGGTGAGCAGTTCTTC. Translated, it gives CASSLRGEIGEQFF.

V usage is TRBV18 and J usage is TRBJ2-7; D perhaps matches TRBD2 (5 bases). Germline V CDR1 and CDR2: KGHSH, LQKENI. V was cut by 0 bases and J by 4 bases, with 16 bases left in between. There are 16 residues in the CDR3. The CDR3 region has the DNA TGTGCCAGCTCACCACCCTCGGGGTGGAAGCAGTACGAGCAGTACTTC. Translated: CASSPPSGWKQYEQYF.

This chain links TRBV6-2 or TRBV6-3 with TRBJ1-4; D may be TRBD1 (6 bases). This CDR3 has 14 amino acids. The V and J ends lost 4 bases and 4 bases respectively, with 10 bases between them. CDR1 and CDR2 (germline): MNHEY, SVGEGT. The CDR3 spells CASSWGTSNEKLFF. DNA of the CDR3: TGTGCCAGCAGTTGGGGGACAAGTAATGAAAAACTGTTTTTT.

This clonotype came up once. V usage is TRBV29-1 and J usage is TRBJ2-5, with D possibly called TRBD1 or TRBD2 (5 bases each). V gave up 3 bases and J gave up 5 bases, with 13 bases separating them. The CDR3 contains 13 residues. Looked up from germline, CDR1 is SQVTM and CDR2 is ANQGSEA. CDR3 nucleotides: TGCAGCGTTGAGTGGGGCTGGGGGGAGACCCAGTACTTC. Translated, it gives CSVEWGWGETQYF.

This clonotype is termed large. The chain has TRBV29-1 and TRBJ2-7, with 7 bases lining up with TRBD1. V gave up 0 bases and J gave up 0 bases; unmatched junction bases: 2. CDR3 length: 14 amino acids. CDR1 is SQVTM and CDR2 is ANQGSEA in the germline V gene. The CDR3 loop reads CSVEEDRVSYEQYF. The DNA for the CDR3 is TGCAGCGTTGAAGAAGACAGGGTCTCCTACGAGCAGTACTTC.

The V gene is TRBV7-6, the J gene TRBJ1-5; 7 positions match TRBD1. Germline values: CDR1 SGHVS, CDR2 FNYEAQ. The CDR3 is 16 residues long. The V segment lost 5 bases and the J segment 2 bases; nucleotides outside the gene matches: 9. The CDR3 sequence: CASSPQTGVGNQPQHF. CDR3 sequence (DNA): TGTGCCAGCAGCCCGCAAACAGGGGTTGGCAATCAGCCCCAGCATTTT.

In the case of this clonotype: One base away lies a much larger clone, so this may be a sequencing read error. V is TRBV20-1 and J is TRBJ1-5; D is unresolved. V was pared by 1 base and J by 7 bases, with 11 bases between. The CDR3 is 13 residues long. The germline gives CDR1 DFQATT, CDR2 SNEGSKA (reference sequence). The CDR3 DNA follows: TGCAGTGCTAGAGGGTTAACGGACCAGCCCCAGCATTTT. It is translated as CSARGLTDQPQHF.

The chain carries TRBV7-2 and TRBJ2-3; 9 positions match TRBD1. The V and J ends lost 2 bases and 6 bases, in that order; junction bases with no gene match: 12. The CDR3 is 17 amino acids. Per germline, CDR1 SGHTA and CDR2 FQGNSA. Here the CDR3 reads CASSLRRTTGTGDTQYF. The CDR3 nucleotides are TGTGCCAGCAGCTTAAGGAGGACTACCGGGACAGGGGATACGCAGTATTTT. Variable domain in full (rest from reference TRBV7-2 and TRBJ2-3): GAGVSQSPSNKVTEKGKDVELRCDPISGHTALYWYRQSLGQGLEFLIYFQGNSAPDKSGLPSDRFSAERTGGSVSTLTIQRTQQEDSAVYLCASSLRRTTGTGDTQYFGPGTRLTVL.

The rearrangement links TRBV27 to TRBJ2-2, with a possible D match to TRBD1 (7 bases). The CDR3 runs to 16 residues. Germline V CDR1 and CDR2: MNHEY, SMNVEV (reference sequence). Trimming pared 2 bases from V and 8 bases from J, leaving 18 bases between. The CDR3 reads CASSLKEGQGVGELFF. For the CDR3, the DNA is TGTGCCAGCAGTTTAAAGGAGGGGCAGGGGGTGGGGGAGCTGTTTTTT.

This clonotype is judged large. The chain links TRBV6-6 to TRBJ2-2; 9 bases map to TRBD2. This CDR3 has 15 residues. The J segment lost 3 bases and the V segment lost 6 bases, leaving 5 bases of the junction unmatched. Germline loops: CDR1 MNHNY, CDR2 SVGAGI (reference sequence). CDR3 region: CASRGTSRDTGELFF. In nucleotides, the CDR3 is TGTGCCAGCAGAGGGACTAGCCGAGACACCGGGGAGCTGTTTTTT.

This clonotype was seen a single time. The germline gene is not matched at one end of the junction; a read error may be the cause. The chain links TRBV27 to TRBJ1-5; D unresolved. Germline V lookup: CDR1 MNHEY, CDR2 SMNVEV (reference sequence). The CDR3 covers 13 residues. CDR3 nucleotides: TGTGCCAGCAGTTTAGAACCGAATCCGCCCCAGCATTTT. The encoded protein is CASSLEPNPPQHF.